The 29 T cell receptor beta chains below all came from one sample that was sequenced in a study of T cells in Graves' hyperthyroidism and ophthalmopathy. Amplification yielded TCR beta CDR3 regions, with RNA transcripts as the source. When the TCR CDR3 underwent first-round RT-PCR, the HTBI primer set was used. Each CDR3 protein is one row after TCRdb ran MiXCR on the multiplex PCR reads. The data contain over 250,000 distinct CDR3 sequences, less than 30% of them seen just once; the ten biggest clones take up about 30%. The sequenced sample was blood. Receptors were obtained from a man between 35 and 55 years old with Graves' hyperthyroidism that later progressed to Graves' ophthalmopathy.

The V and J genes are TRBV27 and TRBJ1-1; D is possibly TRBD1 (5 bases). The CDR3 totals 13 residues. Germline CDR1 reads MNHEY; CDR2 reads SMNVEV (reference sequence). The V and J ends lost 7 bases and 4 bases respectively, with 13 bases between them. The CDR3 loop reads CASTRVRGTEAFF. CDR3 coding DNA: TGTGCCAGCACCAGGGTGAGAGGCACTGAAGCTTTCTTT.

This clonotype was seen repeatedly, ten times or more. This chain uses TRBV27 with TRBJ2-5; D gene uncertain. Germline CDR1 reads MNHEY; CDR2 reads SMNVEV (reference sequence). CDR3 size: 17 residues. V lost 2 bases and J lost 2, with 18 bases in between. Written as DNA, the CDR3 is TGTGCCAGCAGTTTACATACAACGAGACATTTACAAGAGACCCAGTACTTC. Encoded protein: CASSLHTTRHLQETQYF.

V usage is TRBV19 and J usage is TRBJ2-4; the D gene is possibly TRBD1 (5 bases). The V gene lost 3 bases and the J gene lost 3 bases, with 6 bases spanning the gap. CDR1 LNHDA and CDR2 SQIVND come from the germline V gene (reference sequence). CDR3 length equals 13 residues. The CDR3, as DNA: TGTGCCAGTAGTATCGACAGCAAAAACATTCAGTACTTC. This encodes CASSIDSKNIQYF.

This clonotype was picked up a small number of times. The chain combines TRBV12-3 or TRBV12-4 with TRBJ2-7; TRBD1 aligns across 11 bases. The CDR3 totals 15 residues. Unmatched junction bases numbered 9, after V lost 4 bases and J lost 7 bases. In DNA, the CDR3 is TGTGCCAGCAGTTCGACAACCGGGACAGGGGGTGAGCAGTACTTC. Its translation is CASSSTTGTGGEQYF.

The chain carries TRBV27 and TRBJ1-5; D call uncertain. Trimming took off 8 bases at V and 5 bases at J, with 7 bases between the two ends. CDR3 length equals 11 residues. Germline assignment: CDR1 MNHEY and CDR2 SMNVEV (reference sequence). The CDR3 loop reads CASSLDQPQHF. In nucleotides, the CDR3 is TGTGCCAGCTCCCTTGATCAGCCCCAGCATTTT.

The table lists this clonotype with a count of one. CDR3 nucleotides: TGCAGTGCTAGTCACAGTGAGGGGGCCTACGAGCAGTACTTC. Translating gives CSASHSEGAYEQYF. The V and J genes are TRBV20-1 and TRBJ2-7; tentatively, D is TRBD1 (6 bases). The CDR3 has 14 amino acids. Trimming removed 3 bases at V and 2 bases at J, with 14 bases between. Germline V gene lookup returns CDR1 DFQATT and CDR2 SNEGSKA (reference sequence).

This chain joins TRBV20-1 and TRBJ1-5, with D perhaps TRBD1 (5 bases). Deletions cut 3 bases from V and 1 base from J, with 19 bases between. In germline, CDR1 is DFQATT, CDR2 SNEGSKA (reference sequence). The CDR3 totals 17 residues. The CDR3 nucleotides are TGCAGTGCTAGGGGGGGAGGTCAGAGTAGGAGCAATCAGCCCCAGCATTTT. Encoded protein: CSARGGGQSRSNQPQHF.

This clonotype was seen a handful of times. A much more abundant neighbour one base away suggests this may be a read error. V and J are TRBV7-9 and TRBJ2-7; D not certain. Germline V gives CDR1 SEHNR, CDR2 FQNEAQ (reference sequence). CDR3 length: 13 residues. DNA for the CDR3: TGTGCCAGCAGCCTCCAGCCCATCTCCGAGCAGCACTTC. This encodes CASSLQPISEQHF.

This clonotype was counted at least ten times. The V gene is TRBV6-2 or TRBV6-3, the J gene TRBJ1-5; D ambiguous. Trimming took 7 bases from V and 6 from J, leaving 13 bases between them. The CDR3 runs to 13 residues. Germline V gives CDR1 MNHEY, CDR2 SVGEGT. Written as DNA, the CDR3 is TGTGCCAGCACATCTTCAGAAAGTCAGCCCCAGCATTTT. Amino acid sequence: CASTSSESQPQHF.

This clonotype was detected ten times or more. The chain recombines TRBV24-1 with TRBJ2-5; no clear D. Per germline, CDR1 KGHDR and CDR2 SFDVKD. The CDR3 sequence is 15 residues long. V dropped 2 bases and J dropped 5 bases, with 14 bases sitting between them. The CDR3 spells CATSDSSVGRETQYF. The CDR3 DNA follows: TGTGCCACCAGTGATTCGTCAGTGGGTCGGGAGACCCAGTACTTC.

This clonotype came up many times. This chain links TRBV20-1 with TRBJ2-7, with 11 bases that match TRBD1. Germline V CDR1 and CDR2: DFQATT, SNEGSKA (reference sequence). This CDR3 has 15 residues. The trim removed 6 bases at V and 9 bases at J, leaving 16 bases unmatched. CDR3 region: CSAHQGDRGLSWQYF. The DNA for the CDR3 is TGCAGTGCGCACCAGGGGGACAGGGGGTTATCGTGGCAGTACTTC.

The sample holds many counts of this clonotype. The chain joins TRBV30 to TRBJ2-6; D unresolved. Germline loops: CDR1 GTSNPN, CDR2 SVGIG (reference sequence). CDR3 size: 17 residues. V dropped 0 bases and J dropped 3 bases, with 15 bases sitting between them. The CDR3 DNA follows: TGTGCCTGGAGTGTATTGTTCGCCTTGGATGGGGCCAACGTCCTGACTTTC. Amino acid sequence: CAWSVLFALDGANVLTF.

This clonotype was counted at least ten times. This chain uses TRBV27 with TRBJ2-5; 8 nucleotides align to TRBD1. J gave up 5 bases and V 0 bases, and 8 bases lay outside the gene matches. CDR1 and CDR2 (germline): MNHEY, SMNVEV (reference sequence). The CDR3 spans 16 residues. The CDR3 is CASSLSRTGFYETQYF. CDR3 coding DNA: TGTGCCAGCAGTTTATCGAGGACAGGGTTCTACGAGACCCAGTACTTC.

There are many counts of this clonotype. The chain couples TRBV7-9 to TRBJ2-7; D uncertain. This CDR3 has 14 residues. The V end lost 1 base, the J end lost 6 bases, and 13 bases lay between the germline ends. CDR1 is SEHNR, CDR2 FQNEAQ, per germline (reference sequence). The CDR3 loop is CASSLVLGSREQYF. The CDR3 DNA is TGTGCCAGCAGCTTAGTGCTTGGGTCTCGCGAGCAGTACTTC.

The sample holds many counts of this clonotype. This chain uses TRBV10-2 with TRBJ2-5; 7 bases align to TRBD2. Germline CDR1 WSHSY, CDR2 SAAADI. The V segment lost 4 bases and the J segment 4 bases; nucleotides outside the gene matches: 9. The CDR3 is 15 amino acids. The CDR3 spells CASSGGGVGPETQYF. CDR3 bases: TGCGCCAGCAGTGGGGGAGGGGTTGGGCCAGAGACCCAGTACTTC.

This clonotype was seen at least ten times. The chain has TRBV6-5 and TRBJ2-2; 7 bases align to TRBD1. Germline loops: CDR1 MNHEY, CDR2 SVGAGI. Trimming at V came to 6 bases and at J to 0 bases, leaving 1 base not matched to a gene. CDR3 length: 14 residues. The DNA for the CDR3 is TGTGCCAGCAGGGGACAGACGAACACCGGGGAGCTGTTTTTT. Encoded protein: CASRGQTNTGELFF.

The chain couples TRBV6-1 to TRBJ2-7; 10 nucleotides line up with TRBD2. V shed 2 bases, J shed 6 bases, and the junction held 4 bases outside the gene matches. CDR3 size: 14 residues. Germline-derived CDR1 and CDR2 are MNHNS and SASEGT. CDR3 region: CASSELAGEFEQYF. CDR3 nucleotides: TGTGCCAGCAGTGAACTAGCGGGAGAGTTCGAGCAGTACTTC.

This clonotype was recorded at least ten times. The rearrangement joins TRBV6-5 to TRBJ2-7; 14 nucleotides line up with TRBD2. CDR3 length: 14 residues. With V trimmed by 6 bases and J by 6 bases, 4 bases remained unmatched. Per the germline V gene, CDR1 is MNHEY and CDR2 is SVGAGI. The CDR3 region has the DNA TGTGCCAGCAGCGGACTAGCGGGGGGCGGCGAGCAGTACTTC. Translated, it gives CASSGLAGGGEQYF.

The chain carries TRBV10-1 and TRBJ2-7; the D is unclear. Germline CDR1 WNHNN, CDR2 SYGVQD (reference sequence). The CDR3 runs 13 residues. Trimming pared 0 bases from V and 0 bases from J, leaving 3 bases between. The CDR3 spells CASSESVSYEQYF. The CDR3 DNA follows: TGCGCCAGCAGTGAGTCAGTCTCCTACGAGCAGTACTTC.

Ten or more counts support this clonotype. CDR3 DNA: TGTGCCAGCAGTTACTGGGCGGGAGGGCCTTACGAGCAGTACTTC. Its protein is CASSYWAGGPYEQYF. The chain recombines TRBV6-5 with TRBJ2-7, with 9 bases identical to TRBD2. In germline, CDR1 is MNHEY, CDR2 SVGAGI. The V gene end was trimmed by 1 base and the J gene end by 4 bases; junction bases not matched to a gene: 5. CDR3 length: 15 residues.

In its sample, this clonotype was seen once. V gene TRBV11-2 combines with J gene TRBJ2-7; D is tentatively TRBD1 or TRBD2 (5 bases each). Germline CDR1 reads SGHAT; CDR2 reads FQNNGV. V gave up 0 bases and J gave up 2 bases, with 8 bases separating them. CDR3 length: 14 amino acids. The CDR3 region is CASSLEGPTYEQYF. The CDR3 region has the DNA TGTGCCAGCAGCTTAGAGGGACCCACCTACGAGCAGTACTTC.

This clonotype came up many times. The chain couples TRBV2 to TRBJ2-7, with unresolved D. The CDR3 is 17 amino acids. Trimming left V 3 bases short and J 7 bases short, with 25 bases between. Germline loops: CDR1 SNHLY, CDR2 FYNNEI. The CDR3 bases are TGTGCCAGCAGTGACGACCTTAATTCACCCATCCTAGGAGAGCAGTACTTC. It codes for CASSDDLNSPILGEQYF. Complete variable domain (other parts from reference TRBV2 and TRBJ2-7): EPEVTQTPSHQVTQMGQEVILRCVPISNHLYFYWYRQILGQKVEFLVSFYNNEISEKSEIFDDQFSVERPDGSNFTLKIRSTKLEDSAMYFCASSDDLNSPILGEQYFGPGTRLTVT.

At least ten counts were recorded for this clonotype. The chain uses TRBV28 and TRBJ2-7, with TRBD1 matching over 7 bases. V trimming: 6 bases; J trimming: 9 bases; junction bases outside the gene matches: 17. Germline CDR1 and CDR2: MDHEN and SYDVKM. The CDR3 is 15 residues long. In nucleotides, the CDR3 is TGTGCCAGCAGCATGGATGGGGGACAGTTTATGAGGCAGTACTTC. It encodes CASSMDGGQFMRQYF.

This clonotype was recorded at least ten times. The chain's CDR3 is CASSQRDRVGQPQHF. In DNA, the CDR3 is TGTGCCAGCAGCCAACGGGACAGGGTGGGTCAGCCCCAGCATTTT. This chain connects TRBV12-3 or TRBV12-4 to TRBJ1-5, with 9 bases identical to TRBD1. This CDR3 is built from 15 residues. With V trimmed by 6 bases and J by 6 bases, 9 bases remained unmatched.

This clonotype was found many times. This chain connects TRBV6-5 to TRBJ1-1; TRBD1 matches 7 bases. CDR3 size: 14 residues. J was trimmed by 4 bases and V by 2 bases; bases with no gene match: 4. The germline gives CDR1 MNHEY, CDR2 SVGAGI. CDR3 bases: TGTGCCAGCAGTTACCCGACAGGGACCACTGAAGCTTTCTTT. This encodes CASSYPTGTTEAFF.

The table lists this clonotype with many counts. A read error is possible here, since a much larger clone lies one base away. The chain carries TRBV29-1 and TRBJ1-1; D remains ambiguous. Germline V gene lookup returns CDR1 SQVTM and CDR2 ANQGSEA. With 7 bases removed from V and 4 bases from J, the gap between germline ends came to 10 bases. The CDR3 spans 11 residues. This CDR3 is CSARGSTEAFF. The CDR3 DNA follows: TGCAGCGCCCGAGGGAGCACTGAAGCTTTCTTT.

This clonotype was detected ten times or more. This chain joins TRBV11-1 and TRBJ2-7; D gene unclear. The germline V gene has CDR1 SGHAT and CDR2 FQDESV (reference sequence). V lost 6 bases and J lost 0, with 12 bases in between. This CDR3 has 14 amino acids. The chain's CDR3 is CASRQQRDSYEQYF. CDR3 in DNA: TGTGCCAGCAGGCAGCAAAGGGACTCCTACGAGCAGTACTTC.

This clonotype showed up many times. The chain carries TRBV28 and TRBJ2-7, with D possibly TRBD2 on 6 matching bases. Trimming left V 4 bases short and J 3 bases short, with 13 bases between. Germline V gives CDR1 MDHEN, CDR2 SYDVKM. The length of the CDR3 is 14 residues. CDR3 protein: CASSSPAGIYEQYF. DNA for the CDR3: TGTGCCAGCAGTTCTCCCGCGGGGATCTACGAGCAGTACTTC.

The rearrangement uses TRBV19 and TRBJ1-2; the D is unclear. The germline V gene has CDR1 LNHDA and CDR2 SQIVND (reference sequence). V gave up 3 bases and J gave up 6 bases, with 11 bases separating them. The CDR3 runs to 13 residues. The CDR3 region has the DNA TGTGCCAGTAGTATTAAGGCCCGACATGGCTACACCTTC. Protein product: CASSIKARHGYTF. Based on the CDR3 plus reference TRBV19 and TRBJ1-2, the full variable domain is DGGITQSPKYLFRKEGQNVTLSCEQNLNHDAMYWYRQDPGQGLRLIYYSQIVNDFQKGDIAEGYSVSREKKESFPLTVTSAQKNPTAFYLCASSIKARHGYTFGSGTRLTVV.